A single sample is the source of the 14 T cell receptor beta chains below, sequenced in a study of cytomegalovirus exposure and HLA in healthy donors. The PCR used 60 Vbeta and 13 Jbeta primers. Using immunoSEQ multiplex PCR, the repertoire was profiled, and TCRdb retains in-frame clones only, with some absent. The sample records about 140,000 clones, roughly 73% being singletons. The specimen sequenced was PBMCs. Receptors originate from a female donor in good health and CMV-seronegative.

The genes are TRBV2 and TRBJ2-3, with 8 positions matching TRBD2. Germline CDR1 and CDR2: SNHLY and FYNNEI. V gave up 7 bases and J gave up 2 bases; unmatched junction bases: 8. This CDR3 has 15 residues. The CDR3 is CASTSGGGNTDTQYF. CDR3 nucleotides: TGTGCCAGCACTTCGGGGGGGGGAAACACAGATACGCAGTATTTT. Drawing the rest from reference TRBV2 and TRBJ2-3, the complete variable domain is EPEVTQTPSHQVTQMGQEVILRCVPISNHLYFYWYRQILGQKVEFLVSFYNNEISEKSEIFDDQFSVERPDGSNFTLKIRSTKLEDSAMYFCASTSGGGNTDTQYFGPGTRLTVL.

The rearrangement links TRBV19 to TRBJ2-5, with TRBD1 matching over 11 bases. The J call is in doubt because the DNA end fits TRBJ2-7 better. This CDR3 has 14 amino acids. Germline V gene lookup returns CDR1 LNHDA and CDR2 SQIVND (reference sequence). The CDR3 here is CASSPGQGAYEQYF. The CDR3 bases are TGTGCCAGTAGCCCGGGACAGGGGGCCTACGAGCAGTACTTC.

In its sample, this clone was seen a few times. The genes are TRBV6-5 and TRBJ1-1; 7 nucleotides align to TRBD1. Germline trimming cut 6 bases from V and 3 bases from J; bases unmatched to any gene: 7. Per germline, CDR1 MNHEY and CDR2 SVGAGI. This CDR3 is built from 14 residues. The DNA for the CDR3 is TGTGCCAGCAGCCCCGGGACAGCCTACACTGAAGCTTTCTTT. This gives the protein CASSPGTAYTEAFF.

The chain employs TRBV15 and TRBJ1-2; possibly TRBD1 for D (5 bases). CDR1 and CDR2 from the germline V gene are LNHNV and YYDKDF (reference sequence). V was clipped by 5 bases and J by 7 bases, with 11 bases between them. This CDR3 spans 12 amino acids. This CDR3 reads CATSLSGPGYTF. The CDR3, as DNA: TGTGCCACCAGCTTGTCAGGGCCTGGCTACACCTTC.

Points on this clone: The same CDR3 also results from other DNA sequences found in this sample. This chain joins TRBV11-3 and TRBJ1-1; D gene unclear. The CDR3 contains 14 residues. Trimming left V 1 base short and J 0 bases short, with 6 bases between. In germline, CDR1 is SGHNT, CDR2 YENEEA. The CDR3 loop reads CASSLVGVNTEAFF. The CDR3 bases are TGTGCCAGCAGCTTAGTGGGCGTGAACACTGAAGCTTTCTTT.

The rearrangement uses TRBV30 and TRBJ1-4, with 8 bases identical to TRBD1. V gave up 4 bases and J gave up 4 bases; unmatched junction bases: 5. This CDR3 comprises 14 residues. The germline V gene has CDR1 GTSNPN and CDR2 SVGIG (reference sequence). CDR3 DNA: TGTGCCTGGAACCGGGACAGGAATAATGAAAAACTGTTTTTT. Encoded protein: CAWNRDRNNEKLFF. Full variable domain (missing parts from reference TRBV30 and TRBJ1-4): SQTIHQWPATLVQPVGSPLSLECTVEGTSNPNLYWYRQAAGRGLQLLFYSVGIGQISSEVPQNLSASRPQDRQFILSSKKLLLSDSGFYLCAWNRDRNNEKLFFGSGTQLSVL.

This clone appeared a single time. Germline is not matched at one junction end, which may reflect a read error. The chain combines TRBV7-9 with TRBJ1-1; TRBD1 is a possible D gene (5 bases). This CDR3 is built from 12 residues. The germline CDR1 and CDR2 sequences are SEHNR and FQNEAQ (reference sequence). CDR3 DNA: TGTTCCAGCAGGCCACAGGCCACTGAAGCTTTCTTT. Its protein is CSSRPQATEAFF.

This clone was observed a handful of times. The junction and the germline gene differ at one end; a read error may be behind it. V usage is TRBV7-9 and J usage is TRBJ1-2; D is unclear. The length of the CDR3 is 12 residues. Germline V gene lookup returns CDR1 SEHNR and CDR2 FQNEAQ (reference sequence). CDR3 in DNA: TGTTCCAGCAGCTTAGCCCCCCCGGGCTACACCTTC. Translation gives CSSSLAPPGYTF.

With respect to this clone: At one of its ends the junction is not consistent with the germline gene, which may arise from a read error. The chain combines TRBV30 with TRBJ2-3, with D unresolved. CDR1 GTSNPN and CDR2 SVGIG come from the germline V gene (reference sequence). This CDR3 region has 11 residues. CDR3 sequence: CAWSLVDAQYF. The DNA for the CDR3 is TGTGCCTGGAGCCTAGTAGATGCGCAGTATTTT.

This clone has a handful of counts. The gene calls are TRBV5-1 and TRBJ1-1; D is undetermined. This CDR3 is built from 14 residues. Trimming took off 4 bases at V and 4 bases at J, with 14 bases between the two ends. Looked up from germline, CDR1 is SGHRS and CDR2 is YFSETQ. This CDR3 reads CASSTGSLGTEAFF. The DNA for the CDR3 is TGCGCCAGCAGCACCGGGAGCCTGGGCACTGAAGCTTTCTTT.

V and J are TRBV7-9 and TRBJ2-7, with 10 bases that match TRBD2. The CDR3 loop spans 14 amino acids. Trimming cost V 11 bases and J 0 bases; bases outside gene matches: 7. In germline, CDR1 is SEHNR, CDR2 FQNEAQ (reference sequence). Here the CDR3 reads CAEAGGPSSYEQYF. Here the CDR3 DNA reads TGTGCCGAAGCGGGAGGGCCGAGCTCCTACGAGCAGTACTTC.

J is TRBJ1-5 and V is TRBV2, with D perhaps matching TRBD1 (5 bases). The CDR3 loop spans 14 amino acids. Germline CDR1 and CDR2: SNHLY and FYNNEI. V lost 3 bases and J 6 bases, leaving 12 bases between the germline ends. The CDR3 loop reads CASSESSRVQPQHF. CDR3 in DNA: TGTGCCAGCAGTGAGTCCTCCAGGGTTCAGCCCCAGCATTTT.

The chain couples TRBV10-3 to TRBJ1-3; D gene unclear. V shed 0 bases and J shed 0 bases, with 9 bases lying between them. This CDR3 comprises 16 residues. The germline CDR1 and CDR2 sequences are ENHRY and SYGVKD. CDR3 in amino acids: CAISESIPLSGNTIYF. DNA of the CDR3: TGTGCCATCAGTGAGTCGATTCCACTCTCTGGAAACACCATATATTTT.

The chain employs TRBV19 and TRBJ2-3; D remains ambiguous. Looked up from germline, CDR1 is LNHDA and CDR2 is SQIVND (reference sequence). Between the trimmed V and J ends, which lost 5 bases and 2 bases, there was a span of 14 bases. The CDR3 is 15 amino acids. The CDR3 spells CASSQIQNPTDTQYF. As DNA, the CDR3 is TGTGCCAGTAGTCAGATTCAGAACCCCACAGATACGCAGTATTTT.